This T cell receptor beta chain originates from a study of T-cell memory formation after mild COVID-19 (dated by TCRdb to 2020 to 2023). Regarding the research as a whole: TCR sequence clusters from the two donors were found to be largely donor specific. In a couple of donors, T-cell clones that expanded and contracted after mild COVID-19 were followed by sequencing TCRalpha and TCRbeta repertoires longitudinally. Two young, previously healthy adult volunteers made up the cohort, one male and one female.

Ficoll-Paque density gradient centrifugation was used to isolate PBMCs. The sample was run on an Illumina NovaSeq 6000. Using 5'RACE with constant-segment primers, TCRalpha and TCRbeta cDNA libraries were constructed, with sample barcodes and unique molecular identifiers added in the process. RNA was extracted from every sample with Trizol reagent. Library amplification was performed in two PCR steps, and a second sample barcode and Illumina TruSeq adapters were introduced in the second step. The libraries were sequenced on an Illumina NovaSeq using 2 x 150 bp paired-end reads. The original pipeline was this. The reads were demultiplexed and collapsed into UMI-guided consensus sequences using migec v1.2.7. Using mixcr v2.1.11, UMI consensuses were aligned to TRA and TRB V and J templates and then assembled into clonotypes. Expanded or contracted clonotypes were those called significant by both edgeR and NoisET, with noise models trained on biological replicates. For edgeR calls, the cutoffs were a false discovery rate-adjusted p below 0.01 and a log2 fold-change threshold of 1. As an exploratory analysis of dynamics, max-normalized trajectories of the 1000 most abundant clonotypes were examined with PCA combined with hierarchical clustering. The CD4 or CD8 phenotype of responding clones was assigned using the separately sequenced CD4+ and CD8+ repertoires. TCRdb itself trimmed the public reads at Q25 with fastp, ran MiXCR and retained productive beta chains. Every distinct CDR3 protein forms one entry, paired with its most common genes and DNA. In this record, the V and J calls reflect TCRdb's handling and not the investigators' own analysis. The sample includes 530,000 or so distinct CDR3 sequences, with roughly a sixth observed a single time. The top ten constitute about 8.6% of the sample.

General study outcomes and caveats: Balanced CD4/CD8 phenotypes were observed for clones contracting from day 15 to 85, whereas a bias towards CD4+ was observed for a second wave of clones expanding from day 15 to 37. Some responding clones were found in pre-infection memory, which suggests that pre-existing cross-reactive memory T cells took part in the SARS-CoV-2 response. Contracting CD4+ clones were located mainly in the CM and EM memory subsets, whereas CD8+ clones were found to be enriched in EMRA. The study covered only a couple of mild cases, and larger cohorts including severe cases with pre-infection samples were considered necessary. Whether the second-wave clones peaking on day 37 were SARS-CoV-2 specific was not confirmed.

A note on this clonotype: Its antigen is not yet known. No base quality values were provided; no much bigger clone lies one nucleotide off.

This TCR came from an adult woman who had mild COVID-19 (a few samples of this study predate the infection). The sample titles of this study are shuffled in the database, so cell type and time point are left out; the donor was told from shared clones. Sequences were obtained from PBMCs or a T cell subset sorted from them (not recorded which).

The bases are TGTGCCAGCAGTCGGGTCACGGACTACGAGCAGTACTTC. Protein translation: CASSRVTDYEQYF. The chain is made from TRBV6-1 and TRBJ2-7, with the D segment identity uncertain. V and J are truncated by 5 bases and 3 bases respectively, leaving an intervening sequence of 11 bases. There are 13 amino acids in the CDR3, from cysteine to phenylalanine inclusive. Only CDR3 DNA is held: 39 bases, read in frame from base 1. CDR1 and CDR2 are read off the germline V gene as MNHNS and SASEGT.